Listed here are 5 T cell receptor beta chains from one sample, sequenced in a study of shared clonotypes between healthy human individuals (dated by TCRdb to the early 2020s). Receptors were amplified or captured by the immunoSEQ multiplex PCR assay. TCRdb stores this immuneACCESS table with in-frame sequences only. Part of the clones is absent; in the studies checked, under half of the shortfall reflects unresolved V genes, and no reason is known for the rest. Recorded for this sample are about 520,000 clones; around four fifths of them occurred a single time. Clones ranked in the top ten supply more than 10% of the sample. The sequenced sample was PBMCs. The source is a woman aged 40 to 50 in good health. Some clones in this sample may be carry-over from other donors' samples.

The chain carries TRBV28 and TRBJ1-6; D perhaps matches TRBD1 (6 bases). CDR3 length: 14 residues. CDR1 and CDR2 from the germline V gene are MDHEN and SYDVKM. V lost 3 bases and J lost 10, with 13 bases in between. CDR3 sequence reads: CASSFLNQGSPLHF. Written as DNA, the CDR3 is TGTGCCAGCAGTTTTCTAAATCAGGGGTCACCCCTCCACTTT.

With regard to this clone: With only one base between it and a far larger clone, this is likely a read error. The rearrangement joins TRBV28 to TRBJ2-1; weak D call: TRBD1 (6 bases). The V gene lost 4 bases and the J gene lost 4 bases, with 17 bases spanning the gap. Germline CDR1 reads MDHEN; CDR2 reads SYDVKM. The CDR3 has 16 amino acids. The CDR3: CASSSLGKGEYNEQFF. CDR3 nucleotide sequence: TGTGCCAGCAGTTCCCTCGGGAAGGGGGAGTACAATGAGCAGTTCTTC.

This clone was picked up many times. The chain recombines TRBV19 with TRBJ1-1; TRBD1 matches at 10 bases. The CDR3 has 15 amino acids. The ends lost 5 bases at V and 5 bases at J; junction bases unmatched: 8. CDR1 is LNHDA and CDR2 is SQIVND in the germline V gene (reference sequence). The CDR3 bases are TGTGCCAGTAGTGGTCGACAGGGGGCGAGTACTGAAGCTTTCTTT. Translation: CASSGRQGASTEAFF.

For this clone: A far larger clone is off by one base, so a read error is likely. At the DNA level, this CDR3 is encoded by other sequences in the same sample as well. This rearrangement joins TRBV9 to TRBJ2-7; no firm D call. There are 14 residues in the CDR3. The germline V gene encodes CDR1 SGDLS and CDR2 YYNGEE. CDR3 DNA sequence: TGTGCTAGCAGCGTATCAACTGCCTCCTACGAGCAGTACTTC. This translates into CASSVSTASYEQYF.

This chain links TRBV27 with TRBJ2-4; 10 bases are a match to TRBD1. The length of the CDR3 is 17 residues. The germline gives CDR1 MNHEY, CDR2 SMNVEV (reference sequence). Trimming cost V 0 bases and J 3 bases; bases outside gene matches: 5. This CDR3 reads CASSLSGQGGFKNIQYF. CDR3 coding DNA: TGTGCCAGCAGTTTATCTGGACAGGGGGGGTTCAAAAACATTCAGTACTTC.